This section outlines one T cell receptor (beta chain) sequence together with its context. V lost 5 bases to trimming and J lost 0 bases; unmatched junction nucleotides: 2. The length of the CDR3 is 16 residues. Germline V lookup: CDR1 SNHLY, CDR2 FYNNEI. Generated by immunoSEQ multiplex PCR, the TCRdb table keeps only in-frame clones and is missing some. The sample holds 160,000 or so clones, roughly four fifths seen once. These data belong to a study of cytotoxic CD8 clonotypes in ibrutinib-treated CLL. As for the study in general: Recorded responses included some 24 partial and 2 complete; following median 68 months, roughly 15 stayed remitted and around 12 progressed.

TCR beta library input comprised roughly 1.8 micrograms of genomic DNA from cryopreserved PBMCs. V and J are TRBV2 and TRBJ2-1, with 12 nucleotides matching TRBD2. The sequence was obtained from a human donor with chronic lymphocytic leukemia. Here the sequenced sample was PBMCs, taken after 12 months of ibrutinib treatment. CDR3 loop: CASSQTSGSSYNEQFF. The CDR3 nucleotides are TGTGCCAGCAGTCAGACTAGCGGGAGCTCCTACAATGAGCAGTTCTTC.